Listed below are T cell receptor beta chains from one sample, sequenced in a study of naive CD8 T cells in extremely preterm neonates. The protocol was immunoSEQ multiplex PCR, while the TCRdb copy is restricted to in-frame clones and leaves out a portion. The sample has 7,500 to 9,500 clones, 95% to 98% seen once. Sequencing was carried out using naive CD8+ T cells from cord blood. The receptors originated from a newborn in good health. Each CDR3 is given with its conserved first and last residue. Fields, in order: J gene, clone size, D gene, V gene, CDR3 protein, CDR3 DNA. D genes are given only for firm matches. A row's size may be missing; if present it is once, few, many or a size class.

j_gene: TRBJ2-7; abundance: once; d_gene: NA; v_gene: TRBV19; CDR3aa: CASSAGDTYEQYF; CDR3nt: TGTGCCAGTAGTGCCGGGGACACCTACGAGCAGTACTTC
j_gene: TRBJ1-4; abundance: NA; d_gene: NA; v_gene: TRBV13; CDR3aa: CASSLGGAREKLFF; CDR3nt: TGTGCCAGCAGCTTAGGGGGGGCCAGGGAAAAACTGTTTTTT
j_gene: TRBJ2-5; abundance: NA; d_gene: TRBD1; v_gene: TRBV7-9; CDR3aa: CASSFAGQGIQETQYF; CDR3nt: TGTGCCAGCAGCTTCGCGGGACAGGGAATCCAAGAGACCCAGTACTTC
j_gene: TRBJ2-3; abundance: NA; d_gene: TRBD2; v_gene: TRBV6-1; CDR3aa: CASSSTSGDTDTQYF; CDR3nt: TGTGCCAGCAGTTCGACTAGCGGGGACACAGATACGCAGTATTTT
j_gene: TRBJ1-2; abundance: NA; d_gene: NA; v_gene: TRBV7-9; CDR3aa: CASSLSSTGFHGYTF; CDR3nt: TGTGCCAGCAGCTTATCCTCAACAGGGTTCCATGGCTACACCTTC
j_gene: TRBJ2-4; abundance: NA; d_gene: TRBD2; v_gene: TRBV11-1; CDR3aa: CASSPRGGKNIQYF; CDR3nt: TGTGCCAGCAGCCCACGGGGGGGGAAAAACATTCAGTACTTC
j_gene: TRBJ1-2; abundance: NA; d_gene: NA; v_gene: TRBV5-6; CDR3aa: CASSLAGYGYTF; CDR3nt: TGTGCCAGCAGCTTGGCCGGGTATGGCTACACCTTC
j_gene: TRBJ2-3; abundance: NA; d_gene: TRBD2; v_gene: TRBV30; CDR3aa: CAWSVTGGSTDTQYF; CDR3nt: TGTGCCTGGAGTGTAACGGGGGGGAGCACAGATACGCAGTATTTT
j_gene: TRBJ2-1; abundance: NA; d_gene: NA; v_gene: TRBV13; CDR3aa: CASSLPPNEQFF; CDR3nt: TGTGCCAGCAGCTTACCTCCGAATGAGCAGTTCTTC
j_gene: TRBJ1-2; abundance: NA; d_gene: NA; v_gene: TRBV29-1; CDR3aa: CSVTGHGYTF; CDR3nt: TGCAGCGTAACAGGCCATGGCTACACCTTC
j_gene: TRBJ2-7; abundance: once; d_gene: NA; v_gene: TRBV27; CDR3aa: CASSLGDSYEQYF; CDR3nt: TGTGCCAGCAGTTTGGGGGACTCTTACGAGCAGTACTTC
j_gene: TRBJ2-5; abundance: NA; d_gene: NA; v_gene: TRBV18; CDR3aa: CASSEGETQYF; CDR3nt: TGTGCCAGCTCGGAGGGGGAGACCCAGTACTTC
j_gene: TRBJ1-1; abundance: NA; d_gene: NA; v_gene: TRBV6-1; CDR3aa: CASSDPPLLNTEAFF; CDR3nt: TGTGCCAGCAGTGACCCCCCCTTATTGAACACTGAAGCTTTCTTT
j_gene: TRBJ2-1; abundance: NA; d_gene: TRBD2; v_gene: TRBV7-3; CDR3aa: CASSSGGVNEQFF; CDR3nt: TGTGCCAGCAGCAGCGGGGGAGTCAATGAGCAGTTCTTC
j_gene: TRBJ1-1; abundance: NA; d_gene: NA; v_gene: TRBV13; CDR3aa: CASSLGSREAFF; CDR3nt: TGTGCCAGCAGCTTAGGGTCTCGTGAAGCTTTCTTT
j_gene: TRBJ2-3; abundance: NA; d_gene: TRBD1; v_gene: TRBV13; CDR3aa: CASSSRGQGNADTQYF; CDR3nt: TGTGCCAGCAGCTCCCGGGGACAGGGGAACGCAGATACGCAGTATTTT
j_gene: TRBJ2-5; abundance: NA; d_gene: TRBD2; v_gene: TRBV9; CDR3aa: CASSAGLAGGGETQYF; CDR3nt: TGTGCCAGCAGCGCCGGACTAGCGGGGGGGGGTGAGACCCAGTACTTC
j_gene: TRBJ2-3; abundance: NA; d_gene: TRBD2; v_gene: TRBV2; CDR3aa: CASFTRLAGGMTDTQYF; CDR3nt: TGTGCCAGCTTTACTAGACTAGCGGGGGGGATGACAGATACGCAGTATTTT
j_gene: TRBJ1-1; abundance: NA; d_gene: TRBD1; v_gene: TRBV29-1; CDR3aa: CSVDQTGGGNTEAFF; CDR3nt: TGCAGCGTTGATCAGACAGGGGGTGGGAACACTGAAGCTTTCTTT
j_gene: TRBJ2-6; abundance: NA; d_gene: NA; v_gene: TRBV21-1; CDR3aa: CASSKAGKGAHSGANVLTF; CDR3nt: TGTGCCAGCAGCAAAGCTGGGAAGGGGGCACACTCTGGGGCCAACGTCCTGACTTTC
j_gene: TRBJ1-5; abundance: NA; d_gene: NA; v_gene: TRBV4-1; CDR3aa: CASSQDLGGQPQHF; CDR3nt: TGCGCCAGCAGCCAAGATCTAGGGGGTCAGCCCCAGCATTTT
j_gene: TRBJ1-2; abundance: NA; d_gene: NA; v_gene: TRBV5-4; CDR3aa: CASSPGGGYTF; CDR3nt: TGTGCCAGCAGCCCAGGTGGTGGCTACACCTTC
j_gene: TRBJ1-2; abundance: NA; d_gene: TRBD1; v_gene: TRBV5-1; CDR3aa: CASSFRDRGLGYTF; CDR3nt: TGCGCCAGCAGCTTCCGGGACAGGGGCTTGGGCTACACCTTC
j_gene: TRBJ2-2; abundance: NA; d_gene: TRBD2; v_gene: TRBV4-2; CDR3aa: CASSQEMGLAGGQAGELFF; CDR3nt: TGTGCCAGCAGCCAAGAGATGGGACTAGCGGGGGGGCAGGCCGGGGAGCTGTTTTTT
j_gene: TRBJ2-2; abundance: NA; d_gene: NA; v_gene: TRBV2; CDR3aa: CASVGTGSNTGELFF; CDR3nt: TGTGCCAGCGTCGGAACAGGCTCGAACACCGGGGAGCTGTTTTTT
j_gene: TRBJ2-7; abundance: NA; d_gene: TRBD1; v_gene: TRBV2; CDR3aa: CASQKGQGGYEQYF; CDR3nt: TGTGCCAGCCAGAAAGGACAGGGGGGCTACGAGCAGTACTTC
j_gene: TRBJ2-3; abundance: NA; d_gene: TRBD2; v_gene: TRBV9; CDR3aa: CASSPSGGTSSTDTQYF; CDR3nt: TGTGCCAGCAGCCCTAGCGGGGGGACCTCTAGCACAGATACGCAGTATTTT
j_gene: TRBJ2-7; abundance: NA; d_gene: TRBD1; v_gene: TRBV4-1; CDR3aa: CASSQDTGELYEQYF; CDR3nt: TGCGCCAGCAGCCAAGATACAGGGGAGCTCTACGAGCAGTACTTC
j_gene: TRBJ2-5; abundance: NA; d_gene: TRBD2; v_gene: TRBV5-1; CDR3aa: CASSLGTSGGETQYF; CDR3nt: TGCGCCAGCAGCTTGGGGACTAGCGGGGGAGAGACCCAGTACTTC
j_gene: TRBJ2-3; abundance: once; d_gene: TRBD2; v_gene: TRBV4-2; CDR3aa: CASSPNSLLAGASTDTQYF; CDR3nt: TGTGCCAGCAGCCCCAACTCCCTACTAGCGGGGGCTAGCACAGATACGCAGTATTTT
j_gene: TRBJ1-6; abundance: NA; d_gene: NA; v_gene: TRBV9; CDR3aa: CASSVSGGTPLHF; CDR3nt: TGTGCCAGCAGCGTAAGTGGCGGGACACCCCTCCACTTT
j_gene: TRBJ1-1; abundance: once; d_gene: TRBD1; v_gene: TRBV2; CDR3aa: CASSPGQGRAEAFF; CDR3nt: TGTGCCAGCAGTCCGGGACAGGGGAGGGCTGAAGCTTTCTTT
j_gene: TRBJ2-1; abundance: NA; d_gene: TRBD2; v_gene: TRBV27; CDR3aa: CASSRLAGGPPGNNEQFF; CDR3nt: TGTGCCAGCTCCAGGCTAGCGGGGGGGCCGCCCGGAAACAATGAGCAGTTCTTC
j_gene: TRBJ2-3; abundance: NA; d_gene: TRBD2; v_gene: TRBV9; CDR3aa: CASAIRTSGGADTQYF; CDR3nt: TGTGCCAGCGCCATCCGGACTAGCGGGGGGGCAGATACGCAGTATTTT
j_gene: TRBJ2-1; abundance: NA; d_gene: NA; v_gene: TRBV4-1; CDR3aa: CASRARSNEQFF; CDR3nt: TGCGCCAGCAGGGCGCGGAGCAATGAGCAGTTCTTC
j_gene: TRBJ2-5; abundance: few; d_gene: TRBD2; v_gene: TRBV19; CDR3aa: CASSTPSGGAPETQYF; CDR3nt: TGTGCCAGTAGTACCCCTAGCGGGGGGGCCCCAGAGACCCAGTACTTC
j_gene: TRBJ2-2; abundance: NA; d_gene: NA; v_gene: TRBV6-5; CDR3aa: CASSYRGTGELFF; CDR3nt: TGTGCCAGCAGTTACAGGGGCACCGGGGAGCTGTTTTTT
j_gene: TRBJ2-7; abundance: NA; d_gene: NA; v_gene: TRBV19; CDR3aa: CASSPQGGSEQYF; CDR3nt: TGTGCCAGTAGTCCCCAAGGGGGTAGCGAGCAGTACTTC
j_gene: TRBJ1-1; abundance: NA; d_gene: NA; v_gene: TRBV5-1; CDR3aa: CASSSGDPMNTEAFF; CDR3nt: TGCGCCAGCAGCTCCGGAGATCCAATGAACACTGAAGCTTTCTTT
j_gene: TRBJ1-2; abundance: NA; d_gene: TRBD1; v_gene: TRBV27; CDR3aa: CASSPGTGGFGYTF; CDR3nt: TGTGCCAGCAGTCCCGGGACAGGGGGCTTTGGCTACACCTTC
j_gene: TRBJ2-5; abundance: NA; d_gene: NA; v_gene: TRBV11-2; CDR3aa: CASSPLDSQETQYF; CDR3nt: TGTGCCAGCAGCCCCCTCGACAGCCAAGAGACCCAGTACTTC